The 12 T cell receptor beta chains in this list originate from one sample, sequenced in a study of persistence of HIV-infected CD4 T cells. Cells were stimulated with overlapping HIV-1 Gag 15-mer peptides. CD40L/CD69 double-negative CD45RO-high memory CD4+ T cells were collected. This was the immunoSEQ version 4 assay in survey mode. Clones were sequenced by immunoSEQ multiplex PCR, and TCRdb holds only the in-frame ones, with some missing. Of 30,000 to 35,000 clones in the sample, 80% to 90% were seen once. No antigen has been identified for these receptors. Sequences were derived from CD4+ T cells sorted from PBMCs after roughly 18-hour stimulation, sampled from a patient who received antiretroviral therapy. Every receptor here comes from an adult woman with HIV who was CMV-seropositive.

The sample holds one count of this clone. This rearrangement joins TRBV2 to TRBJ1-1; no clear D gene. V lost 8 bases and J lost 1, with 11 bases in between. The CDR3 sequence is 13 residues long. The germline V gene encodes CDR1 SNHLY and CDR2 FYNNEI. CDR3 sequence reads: CASHVTKNTEAFF. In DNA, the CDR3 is TGTGCCAGCCACGTCACCAAGAACACTGAAGCTTTCTTT.

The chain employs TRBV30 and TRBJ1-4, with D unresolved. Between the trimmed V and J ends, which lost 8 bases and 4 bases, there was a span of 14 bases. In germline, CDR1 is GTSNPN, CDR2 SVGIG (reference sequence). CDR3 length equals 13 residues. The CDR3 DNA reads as TGTGCCAGCCGAAGGATGGTTAATGAAAAACTGTTTTTT. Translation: CASRRMVNEKLFF.

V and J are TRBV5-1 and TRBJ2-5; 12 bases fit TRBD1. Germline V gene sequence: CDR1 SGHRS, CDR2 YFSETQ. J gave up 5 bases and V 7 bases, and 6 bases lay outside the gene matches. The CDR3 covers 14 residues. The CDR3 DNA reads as TGCGCCAGCGAAGGGACAGGGGGCGGTGAGACCCAGTACTTC. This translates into CASEGTGGGETQYF.

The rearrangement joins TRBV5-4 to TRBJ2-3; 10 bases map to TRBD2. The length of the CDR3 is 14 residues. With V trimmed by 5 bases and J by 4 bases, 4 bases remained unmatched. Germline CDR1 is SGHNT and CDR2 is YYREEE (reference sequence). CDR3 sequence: CASRERGGADTQYF. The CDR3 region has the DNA TGTGCCAGCAGGGAGCGGGGGGGCGCAGATACGCAGTATTTT.

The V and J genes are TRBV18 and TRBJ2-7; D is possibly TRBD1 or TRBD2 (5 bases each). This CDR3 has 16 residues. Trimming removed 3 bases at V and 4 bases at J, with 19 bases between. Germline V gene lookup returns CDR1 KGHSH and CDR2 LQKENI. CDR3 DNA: TGTGCCAGCTCACCGGTAGGGACCACCGGTCGGTACGAGCAGTACTTC. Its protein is CASSPVGTTGRYEQYF.

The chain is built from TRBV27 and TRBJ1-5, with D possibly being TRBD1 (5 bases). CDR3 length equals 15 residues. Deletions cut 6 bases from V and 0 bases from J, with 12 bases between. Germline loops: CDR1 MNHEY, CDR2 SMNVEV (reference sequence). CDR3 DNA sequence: TGTGCCAGCAGCCGTGGACAATATAGCAATCAGCCCCAGCATTTT. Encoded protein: CASSRGQYSNQPQHF.

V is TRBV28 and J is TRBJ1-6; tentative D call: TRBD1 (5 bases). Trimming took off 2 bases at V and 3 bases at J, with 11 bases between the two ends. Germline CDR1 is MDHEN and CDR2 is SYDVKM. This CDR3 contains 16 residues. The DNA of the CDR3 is TGTGCCAGCAGTTTAAGACAGACCCTCTATAATTCACCCCTCCACTTT. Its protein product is CASSLRQTLYNSPLHF.

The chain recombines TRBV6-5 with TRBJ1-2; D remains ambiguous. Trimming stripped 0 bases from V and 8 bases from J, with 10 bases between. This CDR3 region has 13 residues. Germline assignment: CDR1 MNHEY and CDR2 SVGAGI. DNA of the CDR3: TGTGCCAGCAGTTACTCGGAGCTCCGCGGCTACACCTTC. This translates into CASSYSELRGYTF.

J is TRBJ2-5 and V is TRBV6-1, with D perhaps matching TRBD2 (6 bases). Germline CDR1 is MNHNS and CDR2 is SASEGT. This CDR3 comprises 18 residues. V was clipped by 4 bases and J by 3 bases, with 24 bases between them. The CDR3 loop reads CASSVFNLKGGLKETQYF. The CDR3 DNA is TGTGCCAGCAGTGTCTTTAACCTAAAGGGAGGACTTAAAGAGACCCAGTACTTC.

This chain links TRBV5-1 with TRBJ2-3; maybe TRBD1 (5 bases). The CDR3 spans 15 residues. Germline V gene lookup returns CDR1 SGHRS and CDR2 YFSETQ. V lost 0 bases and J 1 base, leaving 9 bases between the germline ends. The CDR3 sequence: CASSLGGSGTDTQYF. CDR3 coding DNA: TGCGCCAGCAGCTTGGGGGGCTCCGGCACAGATACGCAGTATTTT.

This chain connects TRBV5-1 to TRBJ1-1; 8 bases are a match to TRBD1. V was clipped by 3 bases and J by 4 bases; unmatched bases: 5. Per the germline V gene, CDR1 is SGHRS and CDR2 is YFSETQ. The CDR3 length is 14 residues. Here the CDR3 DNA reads TGCGCCAGCAGCTCGACAGGGGTTGGCACTGAAGCTTTCTTT. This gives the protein CASSSTGVGTEAFF.

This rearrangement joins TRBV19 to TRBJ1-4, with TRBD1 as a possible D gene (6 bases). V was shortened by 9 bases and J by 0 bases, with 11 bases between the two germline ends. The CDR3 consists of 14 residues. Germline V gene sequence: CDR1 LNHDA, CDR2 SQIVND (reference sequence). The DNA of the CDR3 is TGTGCCAGCAGGGGATTTTCAACTAATGAAAAACTGTTTTTT. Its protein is CASRGFSTNEKLFF.